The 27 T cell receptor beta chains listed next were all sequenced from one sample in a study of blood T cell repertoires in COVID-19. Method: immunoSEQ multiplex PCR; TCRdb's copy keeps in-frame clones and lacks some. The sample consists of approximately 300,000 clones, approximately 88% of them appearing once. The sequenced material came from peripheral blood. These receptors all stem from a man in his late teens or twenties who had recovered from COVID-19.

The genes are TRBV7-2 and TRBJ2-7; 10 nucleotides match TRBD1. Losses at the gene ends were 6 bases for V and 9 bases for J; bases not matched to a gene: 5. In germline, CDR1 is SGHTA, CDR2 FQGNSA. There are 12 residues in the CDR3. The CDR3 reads CASRRTGGSQYF. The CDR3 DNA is TGTGCCAGCAGACGGACAGGGGGTTCGCAGTACTTC.

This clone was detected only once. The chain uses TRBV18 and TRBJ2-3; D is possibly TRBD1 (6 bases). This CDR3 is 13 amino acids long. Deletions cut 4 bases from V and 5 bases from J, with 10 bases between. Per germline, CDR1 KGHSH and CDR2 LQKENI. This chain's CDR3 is CASSLTGQDTQYF. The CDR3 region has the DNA TGTGCCAGCTCACTAACAGGGCAAGATACGCAGTATTTT.

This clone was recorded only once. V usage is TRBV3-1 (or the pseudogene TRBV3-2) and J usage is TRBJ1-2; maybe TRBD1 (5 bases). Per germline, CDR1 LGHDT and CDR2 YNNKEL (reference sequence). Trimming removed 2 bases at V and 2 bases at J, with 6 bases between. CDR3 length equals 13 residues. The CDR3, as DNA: TGTGCCAGCAGCCAAAAGGGGAACTATGGCTACACCTTC. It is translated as CASSQKGNYGYTF.

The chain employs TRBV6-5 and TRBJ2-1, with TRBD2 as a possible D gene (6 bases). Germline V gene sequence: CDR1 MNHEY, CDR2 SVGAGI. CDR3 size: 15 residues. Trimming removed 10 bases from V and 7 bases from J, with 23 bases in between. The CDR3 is CATRTGGPGRNEQFF. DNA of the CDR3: TGTGCCACCAGAACTGGGGGACCGGGGAGGAATGAGCAGTTCTTC.

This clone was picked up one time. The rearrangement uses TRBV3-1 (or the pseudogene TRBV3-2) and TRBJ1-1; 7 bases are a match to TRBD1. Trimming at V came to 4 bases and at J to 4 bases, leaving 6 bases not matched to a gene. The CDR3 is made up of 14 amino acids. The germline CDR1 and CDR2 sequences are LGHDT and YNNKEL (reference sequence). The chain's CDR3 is CASSPDRSATEAFF. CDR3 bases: TGTGCCAGCAGCCCGGACAGGTCGGCCACTGAAGCTTTCTTT.

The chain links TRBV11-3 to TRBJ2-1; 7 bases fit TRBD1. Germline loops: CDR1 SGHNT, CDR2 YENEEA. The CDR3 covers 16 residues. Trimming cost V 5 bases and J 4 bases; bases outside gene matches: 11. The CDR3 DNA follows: TGTGCCAGCAGCCCCCGGACAGGCCAACCTTACAATGAGCAGTTCTTC. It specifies CASSPRTGQPYNEQFF.

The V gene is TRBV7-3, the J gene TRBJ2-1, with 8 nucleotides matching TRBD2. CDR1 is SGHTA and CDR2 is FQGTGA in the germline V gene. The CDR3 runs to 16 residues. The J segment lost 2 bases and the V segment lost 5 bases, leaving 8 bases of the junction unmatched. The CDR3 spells CASSPGHSGTYNEQFF. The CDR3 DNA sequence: TGTGCCAGCAGCCCAGGCCATAGCGGGACCTACAATGAGCAGTTCTTC.

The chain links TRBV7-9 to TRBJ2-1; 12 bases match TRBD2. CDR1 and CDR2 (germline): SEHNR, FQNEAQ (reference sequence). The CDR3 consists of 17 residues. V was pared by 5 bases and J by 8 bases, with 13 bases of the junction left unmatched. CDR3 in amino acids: CASSLASGGVQGDEQFF. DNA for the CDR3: TGTGCCAGCAGCCTGGCTAGCGGGGGGGTCCAAGGGGATGAGCAGTTCTTC.

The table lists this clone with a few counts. The DNA of the CDR3 is TGTGCCAGCTCCCGTGCCGGGACTAGTATTGGCGAGCAGTACTTC. This gives the protein CASSRAGTSIGEQYF. The V and J genes are TRBV7-3 and TRBJ2-7; the match to TRBD2 covers 8 bases. The J segment lost 6 bases and the V segment lost 8 bases, leaving 15 bases of the junction unmatched. The germline V gene encodes CDR1 SGHTA and CDR2 FQGTGA. This CDR3 region has 15 residues.

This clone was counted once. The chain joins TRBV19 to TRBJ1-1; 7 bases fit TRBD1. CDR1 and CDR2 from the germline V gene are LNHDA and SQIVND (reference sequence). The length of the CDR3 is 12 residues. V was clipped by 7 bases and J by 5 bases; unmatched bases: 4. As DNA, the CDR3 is TGTGCCAGTACCTTCAGGGGGACTGAAGCTTTCTTT. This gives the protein CASTFRGTEAFF.

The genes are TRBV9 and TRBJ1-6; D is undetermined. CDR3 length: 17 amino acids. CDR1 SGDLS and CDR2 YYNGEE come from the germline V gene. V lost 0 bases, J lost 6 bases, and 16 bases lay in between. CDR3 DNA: TGTGCCAGCAGCGTAGGACCAACGGCTGGAGCTAATTCACCCCTCCACTTT. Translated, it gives CASSVGPTAGANSPLHF.

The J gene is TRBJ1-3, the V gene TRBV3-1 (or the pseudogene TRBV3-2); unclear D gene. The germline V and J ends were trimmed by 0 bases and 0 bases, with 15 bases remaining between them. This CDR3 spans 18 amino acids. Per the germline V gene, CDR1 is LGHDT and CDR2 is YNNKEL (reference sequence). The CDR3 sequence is CASSQERPRRSSGNTIYF. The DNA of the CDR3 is TGTGCCAGCAGCCAAGAAAGGCCCCGGAGATCCTCTGGAAACACCATATATTTT.

The CDR3 protein is CASSGTGTSNEKLFF. The CDR3 nucleotides read TGTGCCAGCAGCGGCACCGGGACATCTAATGAAAAACTGTTTTTT. The chain employs TRBV9 and TRBJ1-4, with D possibly TRBD1 on 6 matching bases. The germline V and J ends were trimmed by 3 bases and 3 bases, with 12 bases remaining between them. Looked up from germline, CDR1 is SGDLS and CDR2 is YYNGEE. This CDR3 has 15 amino acids.

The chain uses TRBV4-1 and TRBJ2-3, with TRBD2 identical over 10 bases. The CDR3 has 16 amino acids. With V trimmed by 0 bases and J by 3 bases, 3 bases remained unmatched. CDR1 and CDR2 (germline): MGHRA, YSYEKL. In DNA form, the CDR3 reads TGCGCCAGCAGCCAAGATACTAGCGGGGAGACAGATACGCAGTATTTT. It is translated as CASSQDTSGETDTQYF.

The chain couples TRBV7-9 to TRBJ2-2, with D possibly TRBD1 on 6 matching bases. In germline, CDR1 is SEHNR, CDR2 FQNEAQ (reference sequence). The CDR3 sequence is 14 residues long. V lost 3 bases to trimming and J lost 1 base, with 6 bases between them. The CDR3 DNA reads TGTGCCAGCAGCTTCAGGGGGAACACCGGGGAGCTGTTTTTT. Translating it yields CASSFRGNTGELFF.

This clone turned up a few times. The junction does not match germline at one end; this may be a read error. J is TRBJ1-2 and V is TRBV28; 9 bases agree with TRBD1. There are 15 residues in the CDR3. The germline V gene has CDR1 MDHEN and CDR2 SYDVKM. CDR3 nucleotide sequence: TGTGCCAGCAGTTGGGGAGGGACAGGGTTATTTGGCCACACCTTC. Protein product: CASSWGGTGLFGHTF.

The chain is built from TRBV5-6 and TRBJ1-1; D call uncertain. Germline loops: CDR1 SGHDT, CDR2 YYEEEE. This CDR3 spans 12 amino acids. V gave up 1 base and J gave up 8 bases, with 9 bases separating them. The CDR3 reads CASSLISSEAFF. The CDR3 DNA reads TGTGCCAGCAGCTTGATTAGTTCGGAAGCTTTCTTT.

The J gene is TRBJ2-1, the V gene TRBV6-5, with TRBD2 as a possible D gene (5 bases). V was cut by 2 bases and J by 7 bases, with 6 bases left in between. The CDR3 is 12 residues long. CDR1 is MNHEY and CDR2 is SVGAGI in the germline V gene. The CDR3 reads CASSYRGNEQFF. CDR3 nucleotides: TGTGCCAGCAGTTACCGGGGAAATGAGCAGTTCTTC.

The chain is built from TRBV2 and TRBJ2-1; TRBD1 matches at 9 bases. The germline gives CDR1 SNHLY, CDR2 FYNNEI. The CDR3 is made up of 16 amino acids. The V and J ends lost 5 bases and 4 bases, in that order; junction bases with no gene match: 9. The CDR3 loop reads CASSQDRGLGYNEQFF. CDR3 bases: TGTGCCAGCAGTCAGGACAGGGGCCTGGGGTACAATGAGCAGTTCTTC.

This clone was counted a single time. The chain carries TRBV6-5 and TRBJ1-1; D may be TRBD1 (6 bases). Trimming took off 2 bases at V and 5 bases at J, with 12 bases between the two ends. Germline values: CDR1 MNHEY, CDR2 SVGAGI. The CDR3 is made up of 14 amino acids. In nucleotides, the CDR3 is TGTGCCAGCAGTTACCACATCAGGGGTACTGAAGCTTTCTTT. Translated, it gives CASSYHIRGTEAFF.

The CDR3 loop is CAIKASGGELETQYF. The CDR3 DNA reads as TGTGCCATCAAGGCTAGCGGGGGTGAACTCGAGACCCAGTACTTC. The chain joins TRBV10-3 to TRBJ2-5; TRBD2 aligns across 10 bases. This CDR3 is built from 15 residues. Germline V gene sequence: CDR1 ENHRY, CDR2 SYGVKD. The V segment lost 7 bases and the J segment 5 bases; nucleotides outside the gene matches: 10.

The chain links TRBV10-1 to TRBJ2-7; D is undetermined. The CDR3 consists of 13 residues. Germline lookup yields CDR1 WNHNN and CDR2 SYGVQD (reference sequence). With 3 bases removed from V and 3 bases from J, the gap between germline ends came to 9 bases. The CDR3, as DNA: TGCGCCAGCAGTGATAAAAACAGCTACGAGCAGTACTTC. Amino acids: CASSDKNSYEQYF.

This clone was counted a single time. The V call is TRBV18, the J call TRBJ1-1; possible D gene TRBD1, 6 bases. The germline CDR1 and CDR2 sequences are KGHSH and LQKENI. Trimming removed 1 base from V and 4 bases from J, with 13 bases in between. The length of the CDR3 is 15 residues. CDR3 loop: CASSPLTGLSTEAFF. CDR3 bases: TGTGCCAGCTCACCACTCACAGGGTTGAGCACTGAAGCTTTCTTT.

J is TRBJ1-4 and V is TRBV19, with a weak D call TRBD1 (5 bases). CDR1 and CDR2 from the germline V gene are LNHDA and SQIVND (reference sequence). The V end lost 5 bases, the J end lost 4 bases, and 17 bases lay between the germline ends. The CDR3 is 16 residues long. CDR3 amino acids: CASSQDTSNSNEKLFF. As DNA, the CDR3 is TGTGCCAGTAGTCAGGACACCTCAAATAGTAATGAAAAACTGTTTTTT.

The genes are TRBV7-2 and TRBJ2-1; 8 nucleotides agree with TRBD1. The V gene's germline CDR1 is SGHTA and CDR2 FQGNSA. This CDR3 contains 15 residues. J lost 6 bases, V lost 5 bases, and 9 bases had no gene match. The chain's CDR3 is CASSQGQVSLNEQFF. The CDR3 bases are TGTGCCAGCAGCCAGGGACAGGTTAGCCTCAATGAGCAGTTCTTC. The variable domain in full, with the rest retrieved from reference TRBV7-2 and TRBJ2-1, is GAGVSQSPSNKVTEKGKDVELRCDPISGHTALYWYRQSLGQGLEFLIYFQGNSAPDKSGLPSDRFSAERTGGSVSTLTIQRTQQEDSAVYLCASSQGQVSLNEQFFGPGTRLTVL.

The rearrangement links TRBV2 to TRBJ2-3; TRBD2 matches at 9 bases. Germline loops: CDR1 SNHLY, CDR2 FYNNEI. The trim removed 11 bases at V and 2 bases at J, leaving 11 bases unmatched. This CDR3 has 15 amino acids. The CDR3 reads CAESASGDDTDTQYF. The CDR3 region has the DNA TGTGCCGAGTCCGCTAGCGGGGATGACACAGATACGCAGTATTTT. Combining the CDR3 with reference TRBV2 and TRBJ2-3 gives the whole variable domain EPEVTQTPSHQVTQMGQEVILRCVPISNHLYFYWYRQILGQKVEFLVSFYNNEISEKSEIFDDQFSVERPDGSNFTLKIRSTKLEDSAMYFCAESASGDDTDTQYFGPGTRLTVL.

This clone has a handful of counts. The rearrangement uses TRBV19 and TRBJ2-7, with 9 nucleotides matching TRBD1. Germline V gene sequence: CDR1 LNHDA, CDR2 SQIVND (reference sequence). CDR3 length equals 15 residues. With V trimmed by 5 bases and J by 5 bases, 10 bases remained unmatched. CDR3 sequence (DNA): TGTGCCAGTAGTCTGGGACAGGGTATGACCAACGAGCAGTACTTC. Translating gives CASSLGQGMTNEQYF.